This T cell receptor beta chain was profiled in a study of blood T cell repertoires in COVID-19. As for the study in general: There were acute and convalescent COVID-19 samples, and they came from the United States, Italy and Spain. T cells, B-cell-depleted T cells, or PBMCs provided the cDNA or gDNA that served as material.

Trimming cost V 4 bases and J 2 bases, with 12 bases left between them. CDR1 and CDR2 from the germline V gene are SNHLY and FYNNEI. The CDR3 runs 15 residues. In the original processing: Amplification of reference gene primers provided the estimated nucleated cell counts. The protocol was immunoSEQ multiplex PCR, while the TCRdb copy is restricted to in-frame clones and leaves out a portion. That table furnishes V, J and clone size, whereas the DNA furnished D and trimming. The table records 310,000 or so clones, 87% of them present only once. Concerning this clone itself: Other DNA sequences in the same sample also yield this CDR3.

The sequence was collected from a man younger than 45 with COVID-19, enrolled during active disease. V and J are TRBV2 and TRBJ1-5; D gene ambiguous. Specimen: peripheral blood. CDR3 amino acids: CASSVTGYGNQPQHF. CDR3 DNA: TGTGCCAGCAGTGTTACGGGTTATGGCAATCAGCCCCAGCATTTT.